The 29 T cell receptor beta chains below were found in one sample sequenced in a study of regulatory T cells in long-lasting Graves disease. Stated time point: persistent/refractory GD, antithyroid drugs over 5 years with positive TRAb. Following extraction of RNA from PBMCs, that RNA was used to make the TCR library. Combining iRepertoire HTBI primers with Arm-PCR of CDR3 regions, the authors built TCR beta libraries. From the multiplex PCR reads, TCRdb called clonotypes with MiXCR, one entry per CDR3 protein. The sample contains about 300,000 distinct CDR3 sequences, around 20% of which appear only once. The sequences come from peripheral blood mononuclear cells (PBMCs), collected when the disease was refractory, from a patient treated with antithyroid drugs. The receptors originated from a female donor with Graves disease.

Many counts were recorded for this clonotype. Here the CDR3 DNA reads TGTGCCAGCAGTTACGCTAGCGGGATGTACGAGCAGTACTTC. Translated, it gives CASSYASGMYEQYF. The rearrangement joins TRBV6-5 to TRBJ2-7; the match to TRBD2 covers 9 bases. In germline, CDR1 is MNHEY, CDR2 SVGAGI. The CDR3 has 14 residues. J was trimmed by 4 bases and V by 2 bases; bases with no gene match: 3.

As concerns this clonotype: The CDR3 carries no conserved terminal phenylalanine or tryptophan, so it likely arises from a read error. Because the CDR3's place on the DNA is in doubt, the DNA is left out and the CDR3 is given as listed by TCRdb. V and J are TRBV7-3 and TRBJ2-7; the D call TRBD2 from the table was never checked on the DNA. CDR1 is SGHTA and CDR2 is FQGTGA in the germline V gene. The CDR3 is 8 residues long, counting both termini. The CDR3 loop reads CASSVLAG.

This clonotype was seen a few times. CDR3 nucleotides: TGTGCCAGCAGCTTAGGGTCGGCCGAGCAGTACTTC. Residues: CASSLGSAEQYF. The V and J genes are TRBV7-9 and TRBJ2-7; D call uncertain. This CDR3 has 12 residues. Germline CDR1 and CDR2: SEHNR and FQNEAQ (reference sequence). Trimming stripped 1 base from V and 6 bases from J, with 7 bases between.

The chain recombines TRBV20-1 with TRBJ2-7; D might be TRBD1 (5 bases). The CDR3 is 13 residues long. With 6 bases removed from V and 3 bases from J, the gap between germline ends came to 15 bases. Germline CDR1 reads DFQATT; CDR2 reads SNEGSKA (reference sequence). The CDR3 bases are TGCAGTGCCTCTAAGGGGCCTGGCTACGAGCAGTACTTC. Protein: CSASKGPGYEQYF.

The CDR3 DNA reads as TGTGCCAGCAGAGACAGATCAACTAATGAAAAACTGTTTTTT. Its translation is CASRDRSTNEKLFF. This chain connects TRBV6-2 or TRBV6-3 to TRBJ1-4; perhaps TRBD1 as D (5 bases). Per germline, CDR1 MNHEY and CDR2 SVGEGT. The CDR3 contains 14 residues. Trimming removed 6 bases at V and 0 bases at J, with 8 bases between.

The chain couples TRBV2 to TRBJ2-5; D not resolved. CDR3 size: 13 residues. Germline V lookup: CDR1 SNHLY, CDR2 FYNNEI. Trimming shortened V by 3 bases and J by 4 bases, and 9 bases separated the two germline ends. The DNA for the CDR3 is TGTGCCAGCAGTGAGTTGCTTGGAGAGACCCAGTACTTC. Encoded protein: CASSELLGETQYF.

The rearrangement uses TRBV6-1 and TRBJ1-1, with TRBD1 as a possible D gene (6 bases). V was clipped by 10 bases and J by 4 bases, with 13 bases between them. The CDR3 is 12 residues long. Germline lookup yields CDR1 MNHNS and CDR2 SASEGT. The CDR3 coding sequence is TGTGCCATCCGCAGGGGCGGCACTGAAGCTTTCTTT. Translated, it gives CAIRRGGTEAFF.

This clonotype appeared many times. V usage is TRBV2 and J usage is TRBJ2-7; no firm D call. Germline V gene lookup returns CDR1 SNHLY and CDR2 FYNNEI. Trimming pared 7 bases from V and 0 bases from J, leaving 13 bases between. CDR3 size: 14 residues. CDR3 loop: CASTELPTSYEQYF. CDR3 nucleotides: TGTGCCAGCACGGAACTACCAACCTCCTACGAGCAGTACTTC.

The genes are TRBV7-8 and TRBJ2-7; D unresolved. The germline CDR1 and CDR2 sequences are SGHVS and FQNEAQ. CDR3 length: 11 amino acids. V shed 3 bases and J shed 5 bases, with 5 bases lying between them. The DNA for the CDR3 is TGTGCCAGCAGCTTGTTGAACGAGCAGTACTTC. Its protein is CASSLLNEQYF.

This clonotype came up a few times. The chain couples TRBV5-1 to TRBJ2-2; 9 bases are shared with TRBD2. The J segment lost 5 bases and the V segment lost 3 bases, leaving 17 bases of the junction unmatched. The germline CDR1 and CDR2 sequences are SGHRS and YFSETQ. The CDR3 runs 19 residues. CDR3 region: CASSSKLTRSGSGTGELFF. CDR3 nucleotides: TGCGCCAGCAGCTCCAAACTGACACGTAGCGGGAGCGGAACCGGGGAGCTGTTTTTT.

This clonotype turned up a few times. V is TRBV10-3 and J is TRBJ2-5; D not certain. CDR3 length: 14 amino acids. V was pared by 0 bases and J by 5 bases, with 10 bases between. Germline-derived CDR1 and CDR2 are ENHRY and SYGVKD. The CDR3 here is CAISESTLVETQYF. The DNA of the CDR3 is TGTGCCATCAGTGAGTCGACTCTGGTTGAGACCCAGTACTTC.

There are many counts of this clonotype. The V gene is TRBV12-3 or TRBV12-4, the J gene TRBJ2-7; weak D call: TRBD1 (6 bases). The CDR3 totals 14 residues. V lost 6 bases and J lost 2, with 14 bases in between. The DNA of the CDR3 is TGTGCCAGCAGCCCGCAGGGACATACCTACGAGCAGTACTTC. This codes for CASSPQGHTYEQYF.

This clonotype was counted many times. The rearrangement links TRBV30 to TRBJ2-1; tentatively, D is TRBD2 (6 bases). V lost 5 bases and J 5 bases, leaving 19 bases between the germline ends. The germline V gene has CDR1 GTSNPN and CDR2 SVGIG (reference sequence). This CDR3 is 15 amino acids long. CDR3 sequence reads: CAWDLEFGRNNEQFF. CDR3 nucleotides: TGTGCCTGGGACCTGGAATTCGGGAGAAACAATGAGCAGTTCTTC. Full variable domain (missing parts from reference TRBV30 and TRBJ2-1): SQTIHQWPATLVQPVGSPLSLECTVEGTSNPNLYWYRQAAGRGLQLLFYSVGIGQISSEVPQNLSASRPQDRQFILSSKKLLLSDSGFYLCAWDLEFGRNNEQFFGPGTRLTVL.

The chain is built from TRBV6-1 and TRBJ1-5, with a tentative D call TRBD1 (6 bases). Germline V lookup: CDR1 MNHNS, CDR2 SASEGT. V lost 10 bases, J lost 7 bases, and 20 bases lay in between. The CDR3 loop spans 14 amino acids. CDR3 in DNA: TGTGCCACGGGGGAGACAGGTGGTAACCAGCCCCAGCATTTT. Translating it yields CATGETGGNQPQHF.

This clonotype was observed a few times. This sequence joins TRBV6-5 and TRBJ2-4, with 13 bases matching TRBD2. The germline CDR1 and CDR2 sequences are MNHEY and SVGAGI. This CDR3 is built from 19 residues. Trimming cost V 2 bases and J 2 bases; bases outside gene matches: 9. The CDR3 loop is CASSYPSMTSGRPKNIQYF. DNA for the CDR3: TGTGCCAGCAGTTACCCTAGCATGACTAGCGGGAGGCCCAAAAACATTCAGTACTTC.

In its sample, this clonotype was seen many times. The genes are TRBV2 and TRBJ2-7; TRBD1 matches 7 bases. Germline loops: CDR1 SNHLY, CDR2 FYNNEI. Losses at the gene ends were 8 bases for V and 4 bases for J; bases not matched to a gene: 5. This CDR3 region has 12 residues. CDR3 nucleotide sequence: TGTGCCAGCCGACTGGACAGGTACGAGCAGTACTTC. It translates to CASRLDRYEQYF.

Ten or more counts support this clonotype. The chain has TRBV2 and TRBJ2-5; D tentatively reads TRBD1 or TRBD2 (5 bases each). Looked up from germline, CDR1 is SNHLY and CDR2 is FYNNEI. The V and J ends lost 6 bases and 4 bases respectively, with 21 bases between them. The CDR3 is 16 amino acids. The CDR3 reads CASRGRSSSWRETQYF. In nucleotides, the CDR3 is TGTGCCAGCAGGGGGCGTTCGTCTAGCTGGCGAGAGACCCAGTACTTC.

V is TRBV6-2 or TRBV6-3 and J is TRBJ1-1; maybe TRBD1 (5 bases). The CDR3 is 15 amino acids. The V and J ends lost 3 bases and 11 bases respectively, with 22 bases between them. Germline V gene data show CDR1 as MNHEY and CDR2 as SVGEGT. CDR3 protein: CASSYMVTVSTNAFF. The DNA for the CDR3 is TGTGCCAGCAGTTATATGGTGACAGTATCGACGAACGCTTTCTTT.

About this clonotype itself: Being one base from a much bigger clone, this may be a read error. This CDR3 is CANRTPRGGYDTEAFF. The CDR3 region has the DNA TGTGCCAACAGGACCCCCAGGGGTGGGTACGACACTGAAGCTTTCTTT. The rearrangement joins TRBV12-3 or TRBV12-4 to TRBJ1-1, with D possibly TRBD1 on 6 matching bases. The CDR3 has 16 residues. V was clipped by 10 bases and J by 3 bases, with 24 bases between them.

This clonotype was picked up many times. This chain connects TRBV12-3 or TRBV12-4 to TRBJ1-1, with D hard to call. The CDR3 runs 15 residues. V was pared by 1 base and J by 3 bases, with 12 bases between. CDR3 sequence (DNA): TGTGCCAGCAGTTTAGGCGACCATGTGGACACTGAAGCTTTCTTT. Translating it yields CASSLGDHVDTEAFF.

This clonotype was seen repeatedly, ten times or more. V and J are TRBV11-2 and TRBJ1-4; a weak D match, TRBD1 (6 bases). The CDR3 loop spans 16 amino acids. V dropped 2 bases and J dropped 7 bases, with 17 bases sitting between them. Germline CDR1 reads SGHAT; CDR2 reads FQNNGV. The chain's CDR3 is CASSLNQQGAGEKLFF. CDR3 sequence (DNA): TGTGCCAGCAGCTTAAATCAACAGGGAGCGGGTGAAAAACTGTTTTTT.

This clonotype was counted at least ten times. The chain has TRBV11-2 and TRBJ1-6; 9 bases map to TRBD1. Germline V gives CDR1 SGHAT, CDR2 FQNNGV. V shed 4 bases and J 8 bases; nucleotides not matched to a gene: 6. The length of the CDR3 is 15 residues. In DNA form, the CDR3 reads TGTGCCAGCAGCTCACCGGGACAGGGCCATTCACCCCTCCACTTT. This codes for CASSSPGQGHSPLHF.

This clonotype appeared once. The chain links TRBV25-1 to TRBJ2-7; 8 nucleotides line up with TRBD2. Trimming removed 10 bases from V and 3 bases from J; junction bases left unmatched: 8. CDR3 size: 13 residues. Germline V gives CDR1 MGHDK, CDR2 SYGVNS. The CDR3 DNA is TGTGCCACCGGAGCGGGAGTCATCTACGAGCAGTACTTC. Protein: CATGAGVIYEQYF.

The sample holds many counts of this clonotype. The chain is built from TRBV7-8 and TRBJ2-7; D might be TRBD1 (6 bases). V was clipped by 1 base and J by 3 bases, with 10 bases between them. Germline V gives CDR1 SGHVS, CDR2 FQNEAQ. This CDR3 spans 14 amino acids. CDR3 bases: TGTGCCAGCAGCTTAGAAGTAGGGGGCTACGAGCAGTACTTC. This sequence encodes CASSLEVGGYEQYF.

This clonotype was seen at least ten times. The V call is TRBV28, the J call TRBJ2-7; D may be TRBD1 or TRBD2 (6 bases each). Germline CDR1 MDHEN, CDR2 SYDVKM. V was cut by 1 base and J by 0 bases, with 22 bases left in between. The CDR3 is 19 residues long. The CDR3 region has the DNA TGTGCCAGCAGTTTATTAGGGGGGAAGACAGTGGCGCTCTCCTACGAGCAGTACTTC. Its protein is CASSLLGGKTVALSYEQYF.

V and J are TRBV29-1 and TRBJ2-5; 10 bases match TRBD2. Germline assignment: CDR1 SQVTM and CDR2 ANQGSEA. V gave up 7 bases and J gave up 4 bases; unmatched junction bases: 24. The CDR3 extends over 19 amino acids. DNA for the CDR3: TGCAGCGCCATTGGGTTGGCTAGCGGGAGTTACCCCTCGGGAGAGACCCAGTACTTC. It encodes CSAIGLASGSYPSGETQYF.

This clonotype was seen only a few times. The CDR3 DNA sequence: TGTGCCAGCAGTCGACTAGCGGGCCACGGGGAGCTGTTTTTT. Protein product: CASSRLAGHGELFF. This rearrangement joins TRBV12-3 or TRBV12-4 to TRBJ2-2; 10 bases fit TRBD2. This CDR3 has 14 amino acids. J gave up 7 bases and V 5 bases, and 4 bases lay outside the gene matches.

The J gene is TRBJ1-1, the V gene TRBV7-3; weak D call: TRBD1 (6 bases). The CDR3 contains 14 residues. V lost 5 bases to trimming and J lost 1 base, with 11 bases between them. From germline, CDR1 is SGHTA and CDR2 FQGTGA. CDR3 in DNA: TGTGCCAGCAGCCCCGGGACAAAGAACACTGAAGCTTTCTTT. Protein sequence: CASSPGTKNTEAFF.

The chain joins TRBV10-3 to TRBJ2-7, with D possibly matching TRBD2 (5 bases). CDR3 length: 14 residues. Trimming removed 2 bases from V and 3 bases from J, with 11 bases in between. Germline V gene sequence: CDR1 ENHRY, CDR2 SYGVKD. The CDR3 is CAISETRGSYEQYF. The CDR3 bases are TGTGCCATCAGTGAGACCCGAGGGAGCTACGAGCAGTACTTC.